This entry lists 5 T cell receptor beta chains sequenced from one sample in a study of blood T cell repertoires in COVID-19. Some clones are missing from TCRdb's copy, which holds only in-frame ones; the method was immunoSEQ multiplex PCR. Found here are 260,000 or so clones, roughly 90% of them singletons; the top ten hold just over 2.5%. The sequencing sample was made of PBMCs or T cells enriched from blood (not recorded which). The receptors stem from a woman aged 25 to 39 with acute COVID-19.

This chain joins TRBV11-2 and TRBJ1-6; 9 bases match TRBD1. V lost 5 bases to trimming and J lost 9 bases; unmatched junction nucleotides: 5. The CDR3 contains 14 residues. Germline V gene sequence: CDR1 SGHAT, CDR2 FQNNGV. CDR3 DNA: TGTGCCAGCAGCGTACAGGGGGCTGGTTCACCCCTCCACTTT. It translates to CASSVQGAGSPLHF. The full variable domain, rest sourced from reference TRBV11-2 and TRBJ1-6, is EAGVAQSPRYKIIEKRQSVAFWCNPISGHATLYWYQQILGQGPKLLIQFQNNGVVDDSQLPKDRFSAERLKGVDSTLKIQPAKLEDSAVYLCASSVQGAGSPLHFGNGTRLTVT.

J is TRBJ1-5 and V is TRBV2; a weak D match, TRBD1 (6 bases). The V end was cut by 7 bases, the J end by 7 bases, with 14 bases between. CDR1 is SNHLY, CDR2 FYNNEI, per germline. This CDR3 region has 13 residues. CDR3 sequence: CASIGQPGQPQHF. In DNA, the CDR3 is TGTGCCAGCATCGGACAGCCGGGGCAGCCCCAGCATTTT.

V usage is TRBV7-6 and J usage is TRBJ2-7; weak D call: TRBD1 (7 bases). This CDR3 region has 14 residues. Per the germline V gene, CDR1 is SGHVS and CDR2 is FNYEAQ. The V end was cut by 5 bases, the J end by 6 bases, with 17 bases between. The CDR3 spells CASSRGGPEGEQYF. The CDR3 nucleotides read TGTGCCAGCAGCAGAGGGGGCCCGGAGGGCGAGCAGTACTTC.

This chain links TRBV9 with TRBJ1-1; 11 bases agree with TRBD1. V shed 3 bases and J 7 bases; nucleotides not matched to a gene: 8. The germline V gene encodes CDR1 SGDLS and CDR2 YYNGEE. This CDR3 spans 15 amino acids. This CDR3 is CASSAPGQGVNEAFF. CDR3 in DNA: TGTGCCAGCAGCGCTCCGGGACAGGGGGTAAATGAAGCTTTCTTT.

The J gene is TRBJ2-1, the V gene TRBV7-6; a possible D gene is TRBD2 (5 bases). Trimming shortened V by 6 bases and J by 12 bases, and 21 bases separated the two germline ends. The CDR3 totals 14 residues. The germline gives CDR1 SGHVS, CDR2 FNYEAQ. In DNA form, the CDR3 reads TGTGCCAGCAGGCATCCTGCTCTGGGGAGTAGGCAGTTCTTC. It yields the protein CASRHPALGSRQFF.